This T cell receptor beta chain came from a study of cytotoxic CD8 clonotypes in ibrutinib-treated CLL. Germline assignment: CDR1 LGHNA and CDR2 YSLEER. Trimming took off 3 bases at V and 1 base at J, with 13 bases between the two ends. The CDR3 length is 15 residues. Sequencing used immunoSEQ multiplex PCR; TCRdb keeps in-frame clones, though not all of them. Of some 310,000 clones in the sample, about 77% were seen once. The material was PBMCs, obtained before ibrutinib treatment. The chain links TRBV4-3 to TRBJ2-7; a weak D match, TRBD2 (5 bases). The source is a human donor with chronic lymphocytic leukemia. The CDR3 protein is CASSQELLASYEQYF. The CDR3 bases are TGCGCCAGCAGCCAGGAACTCTTAGCGTCCTACGAGCAGTACTTC.